These 19 T cell receptor beta chains were sequenced from one sample in a study of T cell responses to AZD1222 COVID-19 vaccine. Data came from immunoSEQ multiplex PCR; TCRdb stores just in-frame clones and leaves some out. The sample includes over 95,000 clones, roughly nine tenths of them seen just once. Sequences were derived from peripheral blood, sampled 28 days after the second AZD1222 dose. The receptors here all came from an adult who received the AZD1222 COVID-19 vaccine.

The chain couples TRBV24-1 to TRBJ2-7, with TRBD2 matching over 8 bases. Germline CDR1 is KGHDR and CDR2 is SFDVKD. V shed 2 bases and J 4 bases; nucleotides not matched to a gene: 6. The CDR3 is made up of 15 amino acids. The CDR3 region has the DNA TGTGCCACCAGTGATTACGCGGGAGGAATTTACGAGCAGTACTTC. The encoded protein is CATSDYAGGIYEQYF.

This clone was counted once. The V gene is TRBV7-2, the J gene TRBJ1-2; D may be TRBD1 (5 bases). Trimming left V 0 bases short and J 1 base short, with 9 bases between. This CDR3 spans 15 amino acids. CDR1 and CDR2 (germline): SGHTA, FQGNSA. DNA for the CDR3: TGTGCCAGCAGCTTAGCCTCGACAGATAACTATGGCTACACCTTC. The encoded protein is CASSLASTDNYGYTF.

V usage is TRBV29-1 and J usage is TRBJ2-5; maybe TRBD2 (6 bases). This CDR3 has 11 residues. CDR1 is SQVTM and CDR2 is ANQGSEA in the germline V gene. The germline V and J ends were trimmed by 5 bases and 4 bases, with 8 bases remaining between them. CDR3 bases: TGCAGCGTTTGGGGAGGAGAGACCCAGTACTTC. Residues: CSVWGGETQYF. Complete variable domain (other parts from reference TRBV29-1 and TRBJ2-5): SAVISQKPSRDICQRGTSLTIQCQVDSQVTMMFWYRQQPGQSLTLIATANQGSEATYESGFVIDKFPISRPNLTFSTLTVSNMSPEDSSIYLCSVWGGETQYFGPGTRLLVL.

The gene calls are TRBV10-3 and TRBJ2-2; 7 bases are a match to TRBD2. This CDR3 comprises 16 residues. The V gene's germline CDR1 is ENHRY and CDR2 SYGVKD. V was clipped by 3 bases and J by 2 bases; unmatched bases: 6. The CDR3 reads CAISERRESNTGELFF. Written as DNA, the CDR3 is TGTGCCATCAGTGAAAGGCGGGAGAGCAACACCGGGGAGCTGTTTTTT.

The chain employs TRBV27 and TRBJ1-1, with D maybe TRBD1 (6 bases). Trimming cost V 2 bases and J 1 base, with 8 bases left between them. The CDR3 is 14 residues long. CDR1 MNHEY and CDR2 SMNVEV come from the germline V gene (reference sequence). CDR3 nucleotide sequence: TGTGCCAGCAGTTTACAGACAGGGAACACTGAAGCTTTCTTT. It is translated as CASSLQTGNTEAFF.

This rearrangement joins TRBV28 to TRBJ2-3; 7 nucleotides match TRBD1. The trim removed 4 bases at V and 0 bases at J, leaving 4 bases unmatched. There are 15 residues in the CDR3. Germline assignment: CDR1 MDHEN and CDR2 SYDVKM. CDR3 nucleotides: TGTGCCAGCAGTTCCGGGACAGAAAGCACAGATACGCAGTATTTT. This sequence encodes CASSSGTESTDTQYF.

The chain combines TRBV2 with TRBJ1-2; D is possibly TRBD1 (5 bases). The CDR3 contains 13 residues. Per germline, CDR1 SNHLY and CDR2 FYNNEI. Trimming cost V 3 bases and J 3 bases, with 8 bases left between them. CDR3 in DNA: TGTGCCAGCAGTGAGGGGGGAGACTATGGCTACACCTTC. It codes for CASSEGGDYGYTF.

The chain uses TRBV2 and TRBJ2-3; D is unclear. CDR3 length equals 16 residues. Trimming took 4 bases from V and 2 from J, leaving 16 bases between them. Looked up from germline, CDR1 is SNHLY and CDR2 is FYNNEI. The CDR3 sequence: CASSGNRPGATDTQYF. In DNA form, the CDR3 reads TGTGCCAGCAGTGGAAACCGCCCAGGCGCCACAGATACGCAGTATTTT. Using reference TRBV2 and TRBJ2-3 for the parts outside the CDR3, the full variable domain is EPEVTQTPSHQVTQMGQEVILRCVPISNHLYFYWYRQILGQKVEFLVSFYNNEISEKSEIFDDQFSVERPDGSNFTLKIRSTKLEDSAMYFCASSGNRPGATDTQYFGPGTRLTVL.

This CDR3 reads CASSPTSQRPETQYF. Written as DNA, the CDR3 is TGTGCCAGCAGCCCAACCAGTCAGCGCCCTGAGACCCAGTACTTC. This chain joins TRBV9 and TRBJ2-5; no definite D call. Germline CDR1 reads SGDLS; CDR2 reads YYNGEE. This CDR3 is built from 15 residues. Trimming pared 4 bases from V and 5 bases from J, leaving 18 bases between.

The gene calls are TRBV19 and TRBJ2-3, with 7 nucleotides matching TRBD2. V gave up 3 bases and J gave up 6 bases; unmatched junction bases: 9. CDR3 size: 15 residues. Germline V gives CDR1 LNHDA, CDR2 SQIVND (reference sequence). The CDR3 here is CASSIMRETGDTQYF. CDR3 bases: TGTGCCAGTAGTATTATGCGGGAGACGGGTGATACGCAGTATTTT.

Here the CDR3 reads CASSLAAVGVDALNEQFF. In DNA, the CDR3 is TGTGCCAGCAGTTTAGCGGCCGTGGGAGTTGACGCCTTAAATGAGCAGTTCTTC. The chain carries TRBV28 and TRBJ2-1; D is perhaps TRBD2 (5 bases). V was pared by 2 bases and J by 7 bases, with 24 bases between. Germline loops: CDR1 MDHEN, CDR2 SYDVKM. This CDR3 is 18 amino acids long.

The chain carries TRBV29-1 and TRBJ2-3; the D gene could be TRBD1 or TRBD2 (6 bases each). The CDR3 consists of 21 residues. Germline values: CDR1 SQVTM, CDR2 ANQGSEA. Trimming pared 4 bases from V and 0 bases from J, leaving 32 bases between. Written as DNA, the CDR3 is TGCAGCGTTGTACGTCCCGGGGGCGTCGTAGATGGCGGAGGGAGCACAGATACGCAGTATTTT. It translates to CSVVRPGGVVDGGGSTDTQYF.

The chain joins TRBV5-1 to TRBJ1-2; D perhaps matches TRBD1 (5 bases). Germline V CDR1 and CDR2: SGHRS, YFSETQ. Trimming left V 3 bases short and J 6 bases short, with 15 bases between. This CDR3 contains 14 residues. DNA of the CDR3: TGCGCCAGCAGCTCTGGGACGGTGAGACATGGCTACACCTTC. Residues: CASSSGTVRHGYTF.

CDR3 sequence: CASSGPGQVNYEQYF. For the CDR3, the DNA is TGTGCCAGCAGCGGCCCGGGACAGGTGAACTACGAGCAGTACTTC. The chain is built from TRBV5-8 and TRBJ2-7; TRBD1 agrees at 8 bases. Trimming at V came to 4 bases and at J to 3 bases, leaving 9 bases not matched to a gene. This CDR3 spans 15 amino acids. The germline V gene encodes CDR1 SGHTS and CDR2 YDEGEE.

The V call is TRBV11-2, the J call TRBJ2-5; 7 nucleotides line up with TRBD1. With 6 bases clipped from V and 2 bases from J, the junction kept 3 bases outside the gene matches. CDR1 is SGHAT and CDR2 is FQNNGV in the germline V gene. The CDR3 loop spans 13 amino acids. The CDR3 loop reads CASRVQGQETQYF. CDR3 DNA: TGTGCCAGCAGAGTACAGGGGCAAGAGACCCAGTACTTC.

This chain connects TRBV30 to TRBJ2-6; D unresolved. Per germline, CDR1 GTSNPN and CDR2 SVGIG (reference sequence). The CDR3 sequence is 14 residues long. V was clipped by 3 bases and J by 0 bases, with 6 bases between them. In DNA, the CDR3 is TGTGCCTGGAGAAAGACCTCTGGGGCCAACGTCCTGACTTTC. Protein product: CAWRKTSGANVLTF.

The V and J genes are TRBV28 and TRBJ2-7, with 9 bases matching TRBD1. The CDR3 sequence is 15 residues long. The J segment lost 5 bases and the V segment lost 7 bases, leaving 12 bases of the junction unmatched. Germline V gene data show CDR1 as MDHEN and CDR2 as SYDVKM. CDR3 sequence (DNA): TGTGCCAGCATCAGTCCGGGACAGGGAGGAAACGAGCAGTACTTC. Its protein product is CASISPGQGGNEQYF.

This chain links TRBV13 with TRBJ2-1; 10 nucleotides match TRBD2. The CDR3 is made up of 15 amino acids. Germline trimming cut 5 bases from V and 5 bases from J; bases unmatched to any gene: 6. CDR1 PRHDT and CDR2 FYEKMQ come from the germline V gene (reference sequence). The CDR3 sequence is CASSVRTSGHNEQFF. The CDR3 DNA is TGTGCCAGCAGCGTCCGGACTAGCGGACACAATGAGCAGTTCTTC.

V is TRBV6-1 and J is TRBJ1-2; D gene ambiguous. Germline V gives CDR1 MNHNS, CDR2 SASEGT. Trimming removed 7 bases at V and 2 bases at J, with 14 bases between. The CDR3 loop spans 14 amino acids. The chain's CDR3 is CASTANGVNYGYTF. CDR3 sequence (DNA): TGTGCCAGCACCGCGAACGGGGTAAACTATGGCTACACCTTC.